This T cell receptor beta chain appears in the sequencing data of a study of graft-versus-host responses after intestinal transplantation. Study in general: Multivisceral, liver-intestinal, or isolated intestinal transplants were given to recipients. After anti-thymocyte globulin induction, recipients took tacrolimus and steroids for approximately 3 years. Study-level findings and limits: Allografts carried high graft-versus-host to host-versus-graft clonal ratios in patients having graft-donor T cell macrochimerism.

V was pared by 1 base and J by 7 bases, with 10 bases between. Germline V gene lookup returns CDR1 SEHNR and CDR2 FQNEAQ (reference sequence). The CDR3 is 13 amino acids. Here immunoSEQ multiplex PCR was the method, and the copy in TCRdb shows in-frame clones only, minus some. The profile covers over 90,000 clones, with under 95% appearing a single time and 0.9% to 1.5% taken by the ten largest. With respect to this clone: Its antigen remains unknown.

Material: unstimulated CD8+ T cells sorted from spleen or lymph node cells, obtained before intestinal transplant. This clonotype originated in a human donor who received an intestinal transplant. This chain links TRBV7-9 with TRBJ1-2; perhaps TRBD1 as D (5 bases). As DNA, the CDR3 is TGTGCCAGCAGCTTAGATCCCGGGGGTGGCTACACCTTC. It is translated as CASSLDPGGGYTF.